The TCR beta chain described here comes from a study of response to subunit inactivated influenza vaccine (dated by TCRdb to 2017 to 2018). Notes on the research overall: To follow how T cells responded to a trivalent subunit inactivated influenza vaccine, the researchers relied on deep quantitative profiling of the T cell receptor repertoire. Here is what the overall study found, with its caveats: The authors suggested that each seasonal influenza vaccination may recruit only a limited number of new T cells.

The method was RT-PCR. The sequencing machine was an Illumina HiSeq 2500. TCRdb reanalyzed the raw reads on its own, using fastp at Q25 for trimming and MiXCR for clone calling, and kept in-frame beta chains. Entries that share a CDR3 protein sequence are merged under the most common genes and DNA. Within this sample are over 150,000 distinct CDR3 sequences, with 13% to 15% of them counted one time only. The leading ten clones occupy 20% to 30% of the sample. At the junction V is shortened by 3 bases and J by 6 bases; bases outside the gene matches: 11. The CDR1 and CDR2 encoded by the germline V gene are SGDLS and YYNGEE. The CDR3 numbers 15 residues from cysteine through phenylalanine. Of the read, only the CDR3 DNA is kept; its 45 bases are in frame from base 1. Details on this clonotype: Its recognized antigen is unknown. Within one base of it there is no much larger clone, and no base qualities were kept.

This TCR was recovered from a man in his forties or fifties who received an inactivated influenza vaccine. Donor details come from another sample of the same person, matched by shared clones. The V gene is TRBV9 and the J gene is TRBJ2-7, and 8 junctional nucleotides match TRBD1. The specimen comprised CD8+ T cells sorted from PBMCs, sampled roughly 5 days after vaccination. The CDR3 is CASSGPGQDFSEQYF. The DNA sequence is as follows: TGTGCCAGCAGCGGACCGGGACAGGACTTTTCCGAGCAGTACTTC.